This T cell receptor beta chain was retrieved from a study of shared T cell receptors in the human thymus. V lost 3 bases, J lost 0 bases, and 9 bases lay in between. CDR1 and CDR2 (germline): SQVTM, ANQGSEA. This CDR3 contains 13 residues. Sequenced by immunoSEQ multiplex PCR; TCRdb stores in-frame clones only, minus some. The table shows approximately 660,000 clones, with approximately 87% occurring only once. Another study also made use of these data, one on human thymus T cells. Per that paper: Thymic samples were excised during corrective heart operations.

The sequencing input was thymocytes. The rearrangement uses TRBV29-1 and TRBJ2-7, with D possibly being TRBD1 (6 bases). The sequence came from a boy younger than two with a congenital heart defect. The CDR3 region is CSVEGAASYEQYF. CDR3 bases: TGCAGCGTTGAGGGGGCCGCCTCCTACGAGCAGTACTTC.